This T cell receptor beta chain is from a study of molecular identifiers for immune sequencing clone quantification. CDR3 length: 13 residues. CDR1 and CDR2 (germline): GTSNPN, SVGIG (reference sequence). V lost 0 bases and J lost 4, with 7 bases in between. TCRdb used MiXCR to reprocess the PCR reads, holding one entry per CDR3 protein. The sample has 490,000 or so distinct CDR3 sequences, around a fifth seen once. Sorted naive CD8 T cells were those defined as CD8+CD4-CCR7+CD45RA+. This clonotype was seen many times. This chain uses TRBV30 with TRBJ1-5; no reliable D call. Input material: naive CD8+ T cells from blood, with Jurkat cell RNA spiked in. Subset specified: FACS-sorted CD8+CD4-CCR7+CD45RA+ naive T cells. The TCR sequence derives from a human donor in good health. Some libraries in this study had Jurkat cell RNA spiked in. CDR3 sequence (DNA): TGTGCCTGGAGTGTATCTAGGAATCAGCCCCAGCATTTT. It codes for CAWSVSRNQPQHF.